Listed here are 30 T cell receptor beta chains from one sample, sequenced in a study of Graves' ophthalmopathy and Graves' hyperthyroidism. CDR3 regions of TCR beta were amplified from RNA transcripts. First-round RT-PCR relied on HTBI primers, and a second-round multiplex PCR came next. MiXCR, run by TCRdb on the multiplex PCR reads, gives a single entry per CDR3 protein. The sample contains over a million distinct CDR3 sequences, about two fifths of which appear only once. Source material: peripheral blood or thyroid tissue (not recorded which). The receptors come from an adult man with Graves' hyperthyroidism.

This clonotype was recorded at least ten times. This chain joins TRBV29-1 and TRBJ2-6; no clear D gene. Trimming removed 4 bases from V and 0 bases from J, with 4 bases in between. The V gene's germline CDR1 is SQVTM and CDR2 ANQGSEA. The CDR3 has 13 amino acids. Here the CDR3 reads CSVANSGANVLTF. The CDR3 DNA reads TGCAGCGTTGCCAACTCTGGGGCCAACGTCCTGACTTTC. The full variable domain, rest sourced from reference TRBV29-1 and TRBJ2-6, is SAVISQKPSRDICQRGTSLTIQCQVDSQVTMMFWYRQQPGQSLTLIATANQGSEATYESGFVIDKFPISRPNLTFSTLTVSNMSPEDSSIYLCSVANSGANVLTFGAGSRLTVL.

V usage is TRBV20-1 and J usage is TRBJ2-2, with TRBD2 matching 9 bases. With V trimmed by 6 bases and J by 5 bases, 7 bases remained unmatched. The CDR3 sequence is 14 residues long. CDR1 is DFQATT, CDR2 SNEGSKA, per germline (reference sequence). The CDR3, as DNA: TGCAGTGCCAAGGTCCTAGCGGGAACCGGGGAGCTGTTTTTT. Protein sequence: CSAKVLAGTGELFF.

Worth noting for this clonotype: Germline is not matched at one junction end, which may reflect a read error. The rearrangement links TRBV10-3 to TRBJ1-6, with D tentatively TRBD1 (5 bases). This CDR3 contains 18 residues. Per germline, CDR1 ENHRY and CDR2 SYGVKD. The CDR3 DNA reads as TGTGCCAGCAGTTACGGGCAGGGCCGGAGCTCCTATAATTCACCCCTCCACTTT. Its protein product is CASSYGQGRSSYNSPLHF.

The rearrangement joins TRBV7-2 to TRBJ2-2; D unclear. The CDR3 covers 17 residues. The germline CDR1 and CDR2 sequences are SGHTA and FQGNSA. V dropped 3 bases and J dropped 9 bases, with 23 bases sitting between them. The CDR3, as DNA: TGTGCCAGCAGCTTTGGGTCCTCTGGGATGATTCTACGGGAGCTGTTTTTT. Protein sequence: CASSFGSSGMILRELFF.

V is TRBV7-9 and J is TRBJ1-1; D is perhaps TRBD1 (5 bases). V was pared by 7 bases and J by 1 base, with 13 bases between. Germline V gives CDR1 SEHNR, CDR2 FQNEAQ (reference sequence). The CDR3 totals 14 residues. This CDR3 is CASTQGRTNTEAFF. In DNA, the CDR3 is TGTGCCAGCACCCAGGGCAGGACGAACACTGAAGCTTTCTTT.

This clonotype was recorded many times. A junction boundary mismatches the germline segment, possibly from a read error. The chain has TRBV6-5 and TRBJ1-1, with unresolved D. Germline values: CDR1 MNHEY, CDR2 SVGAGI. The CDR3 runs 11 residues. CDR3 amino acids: CASSYRGEAFF. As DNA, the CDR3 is TGTGCCAGTAGTTACCGGGGTGAAGCTTTCTTT.

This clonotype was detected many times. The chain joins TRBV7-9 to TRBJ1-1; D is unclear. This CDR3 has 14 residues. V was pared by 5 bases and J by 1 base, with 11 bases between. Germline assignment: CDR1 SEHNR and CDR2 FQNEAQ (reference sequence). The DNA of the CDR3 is TGTGCCAGCAGCCCCCAGAGGGCGAACACTGAAGCTTTCTTT. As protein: CASSPQRANTEAFF. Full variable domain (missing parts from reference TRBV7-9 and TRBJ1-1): DTGVSQNPRHKITKRGQNVTFRCDPISEHNRLYWYRQTLGQGPEFLTYFQNEAQLEKSRLLSDRFSAERPKGSFSTLEIQRTEQGDSAMYLCASSPQRANTEAFFGQGTRLTVV.

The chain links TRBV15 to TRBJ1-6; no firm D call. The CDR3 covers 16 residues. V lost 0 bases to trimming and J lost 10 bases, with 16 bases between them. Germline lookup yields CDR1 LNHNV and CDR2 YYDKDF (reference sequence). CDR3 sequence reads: CATSRDPGGSGSPLHF. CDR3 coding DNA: TGTGCCACCAGCAGAGATCCAGGCGGAAGCGGCTCACCCCTCCACTTT.

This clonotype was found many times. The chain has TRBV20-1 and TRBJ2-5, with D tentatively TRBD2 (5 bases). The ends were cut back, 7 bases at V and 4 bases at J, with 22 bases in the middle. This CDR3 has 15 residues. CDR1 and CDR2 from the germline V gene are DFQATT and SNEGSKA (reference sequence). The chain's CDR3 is CSVLWKGVGGETQYF. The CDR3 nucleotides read TGCAGTGTCTTGTGGAAGGGAGTAGGAGGAGAGACCCAGTACTTC.

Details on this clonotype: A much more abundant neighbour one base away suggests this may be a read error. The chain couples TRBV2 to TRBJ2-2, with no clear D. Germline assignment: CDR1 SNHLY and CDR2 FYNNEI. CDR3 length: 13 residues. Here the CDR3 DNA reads TGTGCCAACAGTGAATCCGGCATACCTCAGCTGTTTTTT. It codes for CANSESGIPQLFF.

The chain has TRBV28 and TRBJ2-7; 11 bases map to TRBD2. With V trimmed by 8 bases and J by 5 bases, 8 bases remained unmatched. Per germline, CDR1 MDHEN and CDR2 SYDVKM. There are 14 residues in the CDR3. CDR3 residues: CASAEGLAAHEQYF. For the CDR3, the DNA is TGTGCCAGCGCTGAGGGACTAGCGGCCCACGAGCAGTACTTC.

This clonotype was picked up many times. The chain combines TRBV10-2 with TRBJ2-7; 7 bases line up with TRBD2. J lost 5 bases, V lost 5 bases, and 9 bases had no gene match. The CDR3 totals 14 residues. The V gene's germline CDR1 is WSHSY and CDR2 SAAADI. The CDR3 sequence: CASSTSGRTDEQYF. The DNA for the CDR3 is TGCGCCAGCAGTACCTCCGGGAGGACCGACGAGCAGTACTTC.

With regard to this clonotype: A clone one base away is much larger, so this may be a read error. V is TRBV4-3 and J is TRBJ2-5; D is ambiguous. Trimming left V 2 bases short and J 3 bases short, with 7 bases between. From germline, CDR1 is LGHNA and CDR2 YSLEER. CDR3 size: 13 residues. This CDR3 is CASSQKSEETQYF. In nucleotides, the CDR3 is TGCGCCAGCAGCCAAAAATCGGAAGAGACCCAGTACTTC.

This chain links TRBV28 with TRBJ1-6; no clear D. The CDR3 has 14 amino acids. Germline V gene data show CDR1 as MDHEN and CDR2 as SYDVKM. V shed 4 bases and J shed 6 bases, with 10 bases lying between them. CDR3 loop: CASSSNAFNSPLHF. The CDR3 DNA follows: TGTGCCAGCAGTTCAAACGCGTTTAATTCACCCCTCCACTTT.

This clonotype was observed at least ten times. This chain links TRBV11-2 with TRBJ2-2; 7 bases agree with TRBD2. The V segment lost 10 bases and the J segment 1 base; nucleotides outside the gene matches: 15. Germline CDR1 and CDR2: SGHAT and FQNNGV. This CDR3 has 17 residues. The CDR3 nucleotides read TGTGCCAACCCGGCTAGCGGTCCACAAAGGAACACCGGGGAGCTGTTTTTT. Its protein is CANPASGPQRNTGELFF. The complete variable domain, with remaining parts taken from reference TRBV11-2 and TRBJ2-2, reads EAGVAQSPRYKIIEKRQSVAFWCNPISGHATLYWYQQILGQGPKLLIQFQNNGVVDDSQLPKDRFSAERLKGVDSTLKIQPAKLEDSAVYLCANPASGPQRNTGELFFGEGSRLTVL.

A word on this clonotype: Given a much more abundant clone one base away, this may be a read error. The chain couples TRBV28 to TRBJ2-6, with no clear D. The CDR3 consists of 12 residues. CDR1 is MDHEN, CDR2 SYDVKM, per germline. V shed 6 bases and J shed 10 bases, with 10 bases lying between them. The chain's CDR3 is CASRSTMNVLTF. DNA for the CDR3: TGTGCCAGCAGGTCCACAATGAACGTCCTGACTTTC.

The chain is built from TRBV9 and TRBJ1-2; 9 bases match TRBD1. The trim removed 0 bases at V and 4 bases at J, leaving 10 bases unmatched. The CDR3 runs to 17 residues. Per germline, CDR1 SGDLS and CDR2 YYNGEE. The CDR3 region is CASSVGGTGIIPYGYTF. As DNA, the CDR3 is TGTGCCAGCAGCGTAGGGGGGACAGGGATAATCCCCTATGGCTACACCTTC.

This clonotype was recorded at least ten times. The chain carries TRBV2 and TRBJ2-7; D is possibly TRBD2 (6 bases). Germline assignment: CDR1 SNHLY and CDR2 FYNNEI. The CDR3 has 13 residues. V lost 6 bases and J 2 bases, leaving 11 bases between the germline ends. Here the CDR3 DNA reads TGTGCCAGCAGACGGGGCGGGACCTACGAGCAGTACTTC. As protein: CASRRGGTYEQYF.

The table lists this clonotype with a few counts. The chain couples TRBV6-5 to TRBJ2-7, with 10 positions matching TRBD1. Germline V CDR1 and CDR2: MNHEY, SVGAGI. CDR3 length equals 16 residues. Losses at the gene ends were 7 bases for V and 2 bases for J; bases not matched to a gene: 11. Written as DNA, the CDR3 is TGTGCCAGCACCCGGGGGTCCGGGACAGGGGCCTACGAGCAGTACTTC. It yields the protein CASTRGSGTGAYEQYF.

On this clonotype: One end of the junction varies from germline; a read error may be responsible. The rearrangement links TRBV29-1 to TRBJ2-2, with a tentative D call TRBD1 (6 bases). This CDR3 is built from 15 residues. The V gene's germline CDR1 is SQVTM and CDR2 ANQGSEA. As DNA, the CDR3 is TGCAGCGTTGAAATGTCAGGGGATAACACCGGGGAGCTTTTTTTT. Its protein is CSVEMSGDNTGELFF.

The CDR3 DNA follows: TGCGCCAGCAGCTGGGGCCTCGGACAGACGAACACTGAAGCTTTCTTT. This sequence encodes CASSWGLGQTNTEAFF. V gene TRBV5-1 combines with J gene TRBJ1-1; maybe TRBD1 (6 bases). CDR1 and CDR2 (germline): SGHRS, YFSETQ. The CDR3 is 16 amino acids. Trimming pared 3 bases from V and 1 base from J, leaving 16 bases between. Full variable domain (missing parts from reference TRBV5-1 and TRBJ1-1): KAGVTQTPRYLIKTRGQQVTLSCSPISGHRSVSWYQQTPGQGLQFLFEYFSETQRNKGNFPGRFSGRQFSNSRSEMNVSTLELGDSALYLCASSWGLGQTNTEAFFGQGTRLTVV.

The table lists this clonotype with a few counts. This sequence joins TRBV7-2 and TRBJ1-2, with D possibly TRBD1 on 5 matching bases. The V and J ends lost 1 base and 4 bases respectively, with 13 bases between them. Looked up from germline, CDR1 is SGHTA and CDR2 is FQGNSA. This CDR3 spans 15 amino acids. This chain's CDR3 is CASSLVAGHGYGYTF. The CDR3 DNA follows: TGTGCCAGCAGCTTAGTGGCAGGGCATGGCTATGGCTACACCTTC.

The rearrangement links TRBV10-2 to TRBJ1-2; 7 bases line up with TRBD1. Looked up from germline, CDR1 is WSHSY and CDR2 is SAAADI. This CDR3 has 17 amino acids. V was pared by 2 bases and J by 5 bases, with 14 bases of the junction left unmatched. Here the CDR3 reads CASSEPGGGQSLYGYTF. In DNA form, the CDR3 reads TGCGCCAGCAGTGAGCCGGGGGGGGGACAGTCCCTTTATGGCTACACCTTC.

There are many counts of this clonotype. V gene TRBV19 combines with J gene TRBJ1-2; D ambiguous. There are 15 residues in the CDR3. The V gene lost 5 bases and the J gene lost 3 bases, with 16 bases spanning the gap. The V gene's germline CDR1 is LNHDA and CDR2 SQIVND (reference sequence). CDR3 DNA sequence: TGTGCCAGTAGTCTCTACCCGCCACGCGACTATGGCTACACCTTC. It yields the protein CASSLYPPRDYGYTF.

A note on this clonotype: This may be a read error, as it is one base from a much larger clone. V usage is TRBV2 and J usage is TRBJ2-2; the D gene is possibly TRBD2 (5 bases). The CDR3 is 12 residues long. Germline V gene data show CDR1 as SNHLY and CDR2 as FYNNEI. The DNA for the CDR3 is TGTGCCAGCAGTATCATAACCGGGGAGCTGTCTTTT. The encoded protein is CASSIITGELSF.

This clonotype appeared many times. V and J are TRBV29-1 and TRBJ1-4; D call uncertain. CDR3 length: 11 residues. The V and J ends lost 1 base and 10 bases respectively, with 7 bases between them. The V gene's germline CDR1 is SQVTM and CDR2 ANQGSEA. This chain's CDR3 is CSVEVGAKLFF. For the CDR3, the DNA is TGCAGCGTTGAAGTGGGAGCAAAACTGTTTTTT. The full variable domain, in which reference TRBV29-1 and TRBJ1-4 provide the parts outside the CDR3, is SAVISQKPSRDICQRGTSLTIQCQVDSQVTMMFWYRQQPGQSLTLIATANQGSEATYESGFVIDKFPISRPNLTFSTLTVSNMSPEDSSIYLCSVEVGAKLFFGSGTQLSVL.

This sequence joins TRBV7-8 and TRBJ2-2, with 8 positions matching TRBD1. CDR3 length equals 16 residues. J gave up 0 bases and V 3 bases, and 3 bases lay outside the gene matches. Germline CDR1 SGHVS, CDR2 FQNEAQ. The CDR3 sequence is CASSFGQGANTGELFF. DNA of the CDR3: TGTGCCAGCAGCTTCGGACAGGGCGCGAACACCGGGGAGCTGTTTTTT.

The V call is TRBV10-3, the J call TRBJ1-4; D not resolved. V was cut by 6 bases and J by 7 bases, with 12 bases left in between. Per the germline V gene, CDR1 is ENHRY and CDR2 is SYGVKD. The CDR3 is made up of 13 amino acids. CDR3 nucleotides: TGTGCCATCAGACGAGCGGGAGGTGAAAAACTGTTTTTT. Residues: CAIRRAGGEKLFF.

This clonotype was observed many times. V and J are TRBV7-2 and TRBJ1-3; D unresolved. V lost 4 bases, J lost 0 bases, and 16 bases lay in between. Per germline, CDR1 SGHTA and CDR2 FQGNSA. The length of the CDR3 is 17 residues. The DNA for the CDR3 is TGTGCCAGCAGCTCCCGGCAGACCAGCATCTCTGGAAACACCATATATTTT. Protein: CASSSRQTSISGNTIYF.

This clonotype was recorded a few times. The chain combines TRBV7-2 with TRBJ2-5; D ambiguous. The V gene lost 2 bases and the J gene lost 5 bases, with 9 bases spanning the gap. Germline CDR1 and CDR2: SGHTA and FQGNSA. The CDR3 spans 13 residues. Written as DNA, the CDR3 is TGTGCCAGCAGCTTAAAGGCACGGGAGACCCAGTACTTC. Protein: CASSLKARETQYF.